The rows below give T cell receptor beta chains drawn from one sample of a study of blood T cell repertoires in COVID-19. The method was immunoSEQ multiplex PCR; TCRdb's version includes in-frame clones alone and lacks a portion of them. The sample lists 360,000 or so clones; more than 75% were seen once. Sample: PBMCs or T cells enriched from blood (not recorded which). Receptors originate from a woman younger than 45 who had recovered from COVID-19. The CDR3 runs from the conserved cysteine through the conserved F or W. Each record gives: D gene, J gene, V gene, CDR3 protein. D genes are given only for firm matches.

TRBD1,TRBJ2-3,TRBV5-1,CASSMTGDSDTQYF
.,TRBJ1-4,TRBV7-8,CASSFGHRNEKLFF
TRBD1,TRBJ2-7,TRBV28,CASSFGDRAHEQYF
TRBD2,TRBJ2-7,TRBV5-1,CASSLGVAGAYPRGHEQYF
TRBD1,TRBJ2-5,TRBV10-3,CAISETGGGRETQYF
TRBD2,TRBJ2-7,TRBV4-1,CASSLRWASGSYEQYF
TRBD2,TRBJ2-1,TRBV19,CASGLAGAYNEQFF
.,TRBJ2-2,TRBV7-9,CASSKGGDRRSTGELFF
TRBD1,TRBJ1-5,TRBV18,CASSPTDRDQPQHF
.,TRBJ2-6,TRBV9,CASSARHGSGANVLTF
.,TRBJ1-1,TRBV10-3,CAISESNGGTEAFF
TRBD1,TRBJ2-7,TRBV24-1,CATTEQGESHREQYF
.,TRBJ1-4,TRBV2,CASSDGAGFNEKLFF
TRBD1,TRBJ1-2,TRBV28,CASSSSRTGKGGYTF
TRBD1,TRBJ1-3,TRBV5-5,CASSRTGPTGNTIYF
TRBD2,TRBJ2-1,TRBV9,CASTATSGAYNEQFF
.,TRBJ2-5,TRBV3-1/TRBV3-2,CASTQGGGRIWETQYF
TRBD1,TRBJ1-5,TRBV5-8,CASSLVAGGVRQPQHF
.,TRBJ1-2,TRBV28,CASSLGWVSNYGYTF
TRBD1,TRBJ2-7,TRBV11-2,CASSSSPYRDSYEQYF
.,TRBJ1-1,TRBV3-1/TRBV3-2,CASSQDPGRSGTEAFF
TRBD1,TRBJ1-4,TRBV6-5,CASSYSGTGGEKLFF
.,TRBJ2-2,TRBV6-5,CASSYSMGQHTGELFF
TRBD1,TRBJ1-2,TRBV11-2,CASSRPGTGGNYGYTF
TRBD1,TRBJ2-4,TRBV5-4,CASSRGGTGGGNIQYF
.,TRBJ1-1,TRBV27,CASRPLGGNTEAFF
TRBD2,TRBJ2-7,TRBV2,CASSNSGESSYEQYF
.,TRBJ2-7,TRBV5-1,CASSLGRVYEQYF
.,TRBJ2-1,TRBV21-1,CASGLGNEQFF
TRBD1,TRBJ2-3,TRBV3-1/TRBV3-2,CASQTGIDTDTQYF
TRBD2,TRBJ2-2,TRBV5-1,CASSLRTSGDGELFF
.,TRBJ1-4,TRBV5-1,CASSLDSSATNEKLFF
.,TRBJ1-1,TRBV6-5,CASRTQGDEAFF
.,TRBJ2-5,TRBV7-9,CASSARGQETQYF
TRBD2,TRBJ2-7,TRBV13,CASSFWTSAYEQYF